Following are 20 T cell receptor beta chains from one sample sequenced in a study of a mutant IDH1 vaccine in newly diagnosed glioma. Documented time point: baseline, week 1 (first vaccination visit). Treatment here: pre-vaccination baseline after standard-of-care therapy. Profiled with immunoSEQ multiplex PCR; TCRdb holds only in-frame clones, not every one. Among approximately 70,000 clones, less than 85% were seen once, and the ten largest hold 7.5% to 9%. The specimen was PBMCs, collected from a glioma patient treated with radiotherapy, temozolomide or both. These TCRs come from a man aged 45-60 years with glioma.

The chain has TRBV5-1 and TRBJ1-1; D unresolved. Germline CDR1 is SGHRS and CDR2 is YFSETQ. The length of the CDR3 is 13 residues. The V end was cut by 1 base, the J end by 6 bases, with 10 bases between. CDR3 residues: CASSLYKASEAFF. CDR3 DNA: TGCGCCAGCAGCTTGTATAAGGCCTCTGAAGCTTTCTTT.

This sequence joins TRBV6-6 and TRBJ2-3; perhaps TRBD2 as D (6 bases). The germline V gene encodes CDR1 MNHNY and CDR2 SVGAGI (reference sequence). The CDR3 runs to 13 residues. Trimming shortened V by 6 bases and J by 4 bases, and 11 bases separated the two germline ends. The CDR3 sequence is CASSPGTADTQYF. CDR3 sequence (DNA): TGTGCCAGCAGCCCAGGGACTGCAGATACGCAGTATTTT.

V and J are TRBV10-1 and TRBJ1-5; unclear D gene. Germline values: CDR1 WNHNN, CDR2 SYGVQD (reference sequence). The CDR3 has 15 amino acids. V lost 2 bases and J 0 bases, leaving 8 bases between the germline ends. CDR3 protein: CASSEERNSNQPQHF. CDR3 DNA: TGCGCCAGCAGTGAGGAAAGAAATAGCAATCAGCCCCAGCATTTT.

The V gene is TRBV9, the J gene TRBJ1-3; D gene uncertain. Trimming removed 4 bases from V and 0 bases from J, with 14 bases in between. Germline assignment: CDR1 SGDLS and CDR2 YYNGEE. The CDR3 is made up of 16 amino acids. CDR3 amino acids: CASSPQTLPSGNTIYF. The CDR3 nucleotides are TGTGCCAGCAGCCCACAGACCCTTCCCTCTGGAAACACCATATATTTT. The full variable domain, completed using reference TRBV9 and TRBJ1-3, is DSGVTQTPKHLITATGQRVTLRCSPRSGDLSVYWYQQSLDQGLQFLIQYYNGEERAKGNILERFSAQQFPDLHSELNLSSLELGDSALYFCASSPQTLPSGNTIYFGEGSWLTVV.

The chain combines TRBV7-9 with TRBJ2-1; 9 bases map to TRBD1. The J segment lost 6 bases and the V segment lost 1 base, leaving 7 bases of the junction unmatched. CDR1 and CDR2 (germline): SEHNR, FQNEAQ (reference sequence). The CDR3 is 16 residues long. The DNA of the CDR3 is TGTGCCAGCAGCTTAGGAGGTGGGACAGGGATCAATGAGCAGTTCTTC. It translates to CASSLGGGTGINEQFF.

The CDR3 nucleotides read TGTGCCAGCGGACAGGGGATTGTGGATACGCAGTATTTT. It codes for CASGQGIVDTQYF. The V and J genes are TRBV7-2 and TRBJ2-3; 9 nucleotides line up with TRBD1. The junction had 6 bases not matched to a gene; V was cut back by 8 bases and J by 6 bases. This CDR3 contains 13 residues. The V gene's germline CDR1 is SGHTA and CDR2 FQGNSA.

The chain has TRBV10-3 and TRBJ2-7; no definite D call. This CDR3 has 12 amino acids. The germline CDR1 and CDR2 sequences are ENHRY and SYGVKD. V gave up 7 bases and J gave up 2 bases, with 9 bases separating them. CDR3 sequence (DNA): TGTGCCATCATCTCTCTAACCTACGAGCAGTACTTC. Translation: CAIISLTYEQYF.

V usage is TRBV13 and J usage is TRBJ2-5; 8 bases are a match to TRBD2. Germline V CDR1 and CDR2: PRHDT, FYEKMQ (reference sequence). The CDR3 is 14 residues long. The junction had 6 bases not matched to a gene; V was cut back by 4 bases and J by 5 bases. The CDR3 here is CASSSRGGAETQYF. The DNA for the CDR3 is TGTGCCAGCAGCTCCCGGGGGGGGGCCGAGACCCAGTACTTC. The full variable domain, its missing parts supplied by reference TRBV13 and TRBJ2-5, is AAGVIQSPRHLIKEKRETATLKCYPIPRHDTVYWYQQGPGQDPQFLISFYEKMQSDKGSIPDRFSAQQFSDYHSELNMSSLELGDSALYFCASSSRGGAETQYFGPGTRLLVL.

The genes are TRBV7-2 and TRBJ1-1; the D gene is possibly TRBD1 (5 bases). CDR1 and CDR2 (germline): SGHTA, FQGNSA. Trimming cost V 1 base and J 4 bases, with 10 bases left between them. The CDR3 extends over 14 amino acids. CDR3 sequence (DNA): TGTGCCAGCAGCTTAGTAGGGGCTGGCACTGAAGCTTTCTTT. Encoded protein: CASSLVGAGTEAFF.

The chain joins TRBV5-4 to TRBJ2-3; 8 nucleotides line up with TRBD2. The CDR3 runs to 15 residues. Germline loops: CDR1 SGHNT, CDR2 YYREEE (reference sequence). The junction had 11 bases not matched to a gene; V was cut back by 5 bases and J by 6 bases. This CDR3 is CASRAPGLGGDTQYF. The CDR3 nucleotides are TGTGCCAGCAGGGCGCCGGGACTAGGGGGGGATACGCAGTATTTT.

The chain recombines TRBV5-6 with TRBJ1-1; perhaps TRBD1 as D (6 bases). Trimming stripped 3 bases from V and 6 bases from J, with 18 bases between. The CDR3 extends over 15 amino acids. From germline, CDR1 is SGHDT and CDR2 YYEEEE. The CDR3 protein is CASSSTPWGGAEAFF. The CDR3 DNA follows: TGTGCCAGCAGCTCGACCCCCTGGGGGGGCGCTGAAGCTTTCTTT.

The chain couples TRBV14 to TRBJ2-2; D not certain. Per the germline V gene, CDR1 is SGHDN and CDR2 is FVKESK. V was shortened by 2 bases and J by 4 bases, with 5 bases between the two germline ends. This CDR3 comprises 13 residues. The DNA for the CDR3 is TGTGCCAGCAGCCAAACCCGCACCGGGGAGCTGTTTTTT. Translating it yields CASSQTRTGELFF.

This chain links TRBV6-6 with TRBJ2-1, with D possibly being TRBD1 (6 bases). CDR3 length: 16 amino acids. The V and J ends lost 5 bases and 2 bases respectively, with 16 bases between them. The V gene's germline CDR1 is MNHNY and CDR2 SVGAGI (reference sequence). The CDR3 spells CASSTRPDRPYNEQFF. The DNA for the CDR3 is TGTGCCAGCAGTACTCGGCCGGACAGACCCTACAATGAGCAGTTCTTC.

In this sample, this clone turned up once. In nucleotides, the CDR3 is TGTGCCAGCAGCCCACCTACAAGCACAGATACGCAGTATTTT. It specifies CASSPPTSTDTQYF. V and J are TRBV11-2 and TRBJ2-3; D gene unclear. In germline, CDR1 is SGHAT, CDR2 FQNNGV. Trimming removed 5 bases from V and 0 bases from J, with 9 bases in between. The CDR3 runs 14 residues.

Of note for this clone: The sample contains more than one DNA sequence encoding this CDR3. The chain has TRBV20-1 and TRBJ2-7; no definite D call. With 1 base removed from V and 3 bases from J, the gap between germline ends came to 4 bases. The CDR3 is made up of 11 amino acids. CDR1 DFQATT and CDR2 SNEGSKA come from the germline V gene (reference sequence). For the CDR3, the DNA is TGCAGTGCTAGAGCTGGCTACGAGCAGTACTTC. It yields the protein CSARAGYEQYF.

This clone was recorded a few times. CDR3 DNA: TGTGCCAGCAGTGACAGGGAAGCCGAGCAGTACTTC. Translating gives CASSDREAEQYF. The genes are TRBV28 and TRBJ2-7; 7 nucleotides align to TRBD1. The V and J ends lost 5 bases and 6 bases, in that order; junction bases with no gene match: 4. Germline assignment: CDR1 MDHEN and CDR2 SYDVKM. The CDR3 contains 12 residues.

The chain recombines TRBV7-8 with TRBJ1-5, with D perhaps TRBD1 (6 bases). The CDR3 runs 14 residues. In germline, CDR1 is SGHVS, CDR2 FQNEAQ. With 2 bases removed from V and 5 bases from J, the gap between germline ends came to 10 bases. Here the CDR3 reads CASSLRDTYQPQHF. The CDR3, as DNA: TGTGCCAGCAGCTTACGGGACACCTATCAGCCCCAGCATTTT.

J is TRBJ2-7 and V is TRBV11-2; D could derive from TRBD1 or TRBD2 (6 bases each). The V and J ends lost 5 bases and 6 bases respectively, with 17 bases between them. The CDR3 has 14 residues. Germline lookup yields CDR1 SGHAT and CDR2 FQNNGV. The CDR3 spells CASSQGTLGGEQYF. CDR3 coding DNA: TGTGCCAGCAGCCAGGGGACTTTGGGGGGCGAGCAGTACTTC. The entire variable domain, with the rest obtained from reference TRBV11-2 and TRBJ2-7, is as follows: EAGVAQSPRYKIIEKRQSVAFWCNPISGHATLYWYQQILGQGPKLLIQFQNNGVVDDSQLPKDRFSAERLKGVDSTLKIQPAKLEDSAVYLCASSQGTLGGEQYFGPGTRLTVT.

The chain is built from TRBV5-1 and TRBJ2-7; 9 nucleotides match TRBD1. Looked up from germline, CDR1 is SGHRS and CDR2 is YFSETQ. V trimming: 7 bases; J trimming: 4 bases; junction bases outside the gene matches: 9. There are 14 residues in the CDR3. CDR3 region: CASRQTGGGYEQYF. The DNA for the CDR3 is TGCGCCAGCCGACAAACAGGGGGCGGTTACGAGCAGTACTTC.

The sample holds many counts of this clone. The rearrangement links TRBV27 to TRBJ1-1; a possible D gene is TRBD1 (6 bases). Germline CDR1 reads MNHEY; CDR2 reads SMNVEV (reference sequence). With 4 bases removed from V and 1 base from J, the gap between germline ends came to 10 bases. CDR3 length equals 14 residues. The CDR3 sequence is CASSSGGQNTEAFF. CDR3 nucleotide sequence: TGTGCCAGCAGTTCGGGGGGACAGAACACTGAAGCTTTCTTT.